This TCR beta chain was sequenced for a study of T cell responses to AZD1222 COVID-19 vaccine. The CDR3 length is 17 residues. Sequenced by immunoSEQ multiplex PCR; TCRdb stores in-frame clones only, minus some. The sample includes 150,000 to 200,000 clones, just under 95% seen only once; the top ten take 1.1% to 1.5%. Sequencing used peripheral blood, obtained on day 0 of AZD1222 vaccination. The rearrangement joins TRBV21-1 to TRBJ2-5; no DNA check was done on the table's D call, TRBD2. TRBV21-1 is a pseudogene segment. The receptor was isolated from an adult in good health. This CDR3 is CASRELGRGEGLETQYF. In DNA form, the CDR3 reads TGTGCCAGCAGGGAACTCGGGAGGGGCGAAGGGTTAGAGACCCAGTACTTC.